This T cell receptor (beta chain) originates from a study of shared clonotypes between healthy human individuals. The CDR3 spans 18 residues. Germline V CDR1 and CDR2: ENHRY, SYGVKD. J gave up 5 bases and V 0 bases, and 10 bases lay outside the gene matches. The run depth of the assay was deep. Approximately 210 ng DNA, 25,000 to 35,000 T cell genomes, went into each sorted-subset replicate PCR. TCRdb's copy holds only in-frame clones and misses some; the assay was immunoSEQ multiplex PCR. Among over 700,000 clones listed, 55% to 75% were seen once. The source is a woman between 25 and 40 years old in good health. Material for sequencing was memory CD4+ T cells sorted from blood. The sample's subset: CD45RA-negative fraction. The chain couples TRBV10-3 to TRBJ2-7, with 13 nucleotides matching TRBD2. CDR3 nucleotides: TGTGCCATCAGTGAGTCGGGGACTAGCGGGACGATCAGGGACGAGCAGTACTTC. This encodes CAISESGTSGTIRDEQYF.